A selection of T cell receptor beta chains follows, all from one sample in a study of cytomegalovirus exposure and HLA in healthy donors. Measured with immunoSEQ multiplex PCR; TCRdb has only the in-frame clones, and not every one. The table shows fewer than 200,000 clones, with approximately 80% occurring only once. Sequenced sample: PBMCs. The receptors stem from a woman between 18 and 29 years old in good health and CMV-seropositive. Both conserved end residues are part of each CDR3. The D gene is left open where the match is weak. Where a row states a size, it is once, few, many or the class of an expanded clone; other rows omit it.

TRBV30	12	.	TRBJ2-2	.	CAWSVGSGELFF	TGTGCCTGGAGTGTGGGCAGCGGGGAGCTGTTTTTT
TRBV6-1	16	.	TRBJ2-1	TRBD2	CASSEHGGASYNEQFF	TGTGCCAGCAGTGAACACGGGGGGGCTTCCTACAATGAGCAGTTCTTC
TRBV19	18	once	TRBJ1-5	.	CASSIDPTGGGWDQPQHF	TGTGCCAGTAGTATAGATCCGACGGGAGGGGGTTGGGATCAGCCCCAGCATTTT
TRBV7-9	12	once	TRBJ1-2	.	CASSPQDSGYTF	TGTGCCAGCAGCCCACAGGACAGTGGCTACACCTTC
TRBV4-2	18	few	TRBJ2-4	.	CASSPPGSLTLAKNIQYF	TGTGCCAGCAGCCCTCCGGGGTCCTTAACTTTAGCCAAAAACATTCAGTACTTC
TRBV13	14	.	TRBJ2-7	TRBD1	CASRGQGPSYEQYF	TGTGCCAGCAGGGGACAGGGTCCAAGCTACGAGCAGTACTTC
TRBV7-9	16	.	TRBJ1-2	.	CASSPTQTDARDGYTF	TGTGCCAGCAGCCCCACCCAGACCGACGCGAGGGATGGCTACACCTTC
TRBV7-9	13	few	TRBJ2-1	TRBD2	CASSPGGENEQFF	TGTGCCAGCAGCCCGGGGGGGGAGAATGAGCAGTTCTTC
TRBV30	13	few	TRBJ2-7	.	CAWSEETDGEQYF	TGTGCCTGGAGTGAGGAGACGGATGGGGAGCAGTACTTC
TRBV6-1	15	once	TRBJ2-1	TRBD2	CASSPLAGANNEQFF	TGTGCCAGCAGCCCTTTAGCGGGGGCCAACAATGAGCAGTTCTTC
TRBV5-6	15	.	TRBJ2-7	.	CASSLVDKGNYEQYF	TGTGCCAGCAGCTTAGTGGACAAAGGGAACTACGAGCAGTACTTC
TRBV7-9	14	.	TRBJ2-7	.	CASRGGATTGEQYF	TGTGCCAGCAGAGGGGGTGCGACTACCGGCGAGCAGTACTTC
TRBV28	14	few	TRBJ2-4	.	CASSSRAGQNIQYF	TGTGCCAGCAGTTCGCGGGCTGGTCAAAACATTCAGTACTTC
TRBV27	15	.	TRBJ2-1	TRBD2	CASSLSGGGAGEQFF	TGTGCCAGCAGTTTATCTGGCGGGGGGGCAGGGGAGCAGTTCTTC
TRBV27	15	once	TRBJ2-7	TRBD1	CASSLHSDRDYEQYF	TGTGCCAGCAGTCTCCACTCGGACAGGGACTACGAGCAGTACTTC
TRBV19	15	.	TRBJ1-4	TRBD1	CASTPRQGPGEKLFF	TGTGCCAGTACCCCTCGACAGGGGCCAGGCGAAAAACTGTTTTTT
TRBV7-6	15	few	TRBJ2-3	TRBD2	CASSSLAGVTDTQYF	TGTGCCAGCAGCTCGCTAGCGGGGGTCACAGATACGCAGTATTTT
TRBV6-5	15	.	TRBJ1-3	.	CASTQTRTSGNTIYF	TGTGCCAGCACGCAGACACGAACCTCTGGAAACACCATATATTTT
TRBV29-1	15	.	TRBJ1-1	.	CSAEANRVMNTEAFF	TGCAGCGCTGAGGCGAACAGGGTCATGAACACTGAAGCTTTCTTT
TRBV7-9	19	.	TRBJ2-1	TRBD2	CASSLLSRTSGGAYNEQFF	TGTGCCAGCAGCTTACTCTCCCGGACTAGCGGGGGTGCCTACAATGAGCAGTTCTTC
TRBV5-6	14	.	TRBJ2-7	TRBD1	CASSWGTASYEQYF	TGTGCCAGCAGCTGGGGGACAGCGTCCTACGAGCAGTACTTC
TRBV19	15	.	TRBJ2-5	TRBD2	CAASRRLAGGETQYF	TGTGCCGCCAGCAGGCGTCTAGCGGGGGGAGAGACCCAGTACTTC
TRBV6-5	13	.	TRBJ1-2	TRBD1	CASSQQGSRGYTF	TGTGCCAGCAGTCAACAGGGGTCTAGGGGCTACACCTTC
TRBV6-5	14	once	TRBJ2-5	TRBD1	CASSTGTAQETQYF	TGTGCCAGCAGCACCGGGACAGCACAAGAGACCCAGTACTTC